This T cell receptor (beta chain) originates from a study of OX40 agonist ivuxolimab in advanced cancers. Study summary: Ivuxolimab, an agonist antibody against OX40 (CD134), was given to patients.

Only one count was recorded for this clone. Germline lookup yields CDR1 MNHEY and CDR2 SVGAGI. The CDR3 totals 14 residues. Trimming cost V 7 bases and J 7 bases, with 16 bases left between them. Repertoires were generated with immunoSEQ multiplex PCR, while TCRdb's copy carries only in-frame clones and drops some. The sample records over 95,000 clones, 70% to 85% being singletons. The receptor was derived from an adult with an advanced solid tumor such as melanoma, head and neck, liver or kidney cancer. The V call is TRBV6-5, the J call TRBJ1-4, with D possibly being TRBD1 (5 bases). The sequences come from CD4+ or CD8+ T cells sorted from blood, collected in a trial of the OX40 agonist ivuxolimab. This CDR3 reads CASNPGSRGEKLFF. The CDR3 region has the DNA TGTGCCAGCAACCCAGGGTCTAGGGGTGAAAAACTGTTTTTT.